A selection of T cell receptor beta chains follows, all from one sample in a study of PD-1 blockade in classical Hodgkin lymphoma. Measured with immunoSEQ multiplex PCR; TCRdb has only the in-frame clones, and not every one. Here the sample spans 15,000 to 20,000 clones, 70% to 80% being singletons. Sample: peripheral blood mononuclear cells (PBMCs), taken before the second cycle of nivolumab. These receptors all come from a human donor with classical Hodgkin lymphoma. Each CDR3 is given with its conserved first and last residue. Fields, in order: V gene, clone size, J gene, D gene, CDR3 protein, CDR3 DNA. A D gene is named only where the DNA matches it firmly. Size is omitted from some rows. Given values are once, few, many or a class for expanded clones.

TRBV28	NA	TRBJ1-1	NA	CASSLPHTEAFF	TGTGCCAGCAGTTTACCCCACACTGAAGCTTTCTTT
TRBV2	NA	TRBJ1-4	NA	CASSDPGSREATNEKLFF	TGTGCCAGCAGTGACCCAGGGTCCCGGGAGGCAACTAATGAAAAACTGTTTTTT
TRBV15	NA	TRBJ1-5	TRBD1	CATSRDRGDQPQHF	TGTGCCACCAGCAGGGACAGGGGAGACCAGCCCCAGCATTTT
TRBV7-2	NA	TRBJ2-2	NA	CASSPRQGGTGELFF	TGTGCCAGCAGCCCCCGACAGGGAGGCACCGGGGAGCTGTTTTTT
TRBV6-1	few	TRBJ1-1	NA	CASLRGGADTEAFF	TGTGCCAGCTTACGGGGAGGGGCGGACACTGAAGCTTTCTTT
TRBV27	NA	TRBJ1-1	TRBD1	CASSSGGPRAFF	TGTGCCAGCAGTTCAGGGGGCCCAAGAGCTTTCTTT
TRBV2	NA	TRBJ1-5	TRBD1	CASSWTGLNQPQHF	TGTGCCAGCAGCTGGACAGGACTCAATCAGCCCCAGCATTTT
TRBV7-7	NA	TRBJ2-4	NA	CASSSCIAKNIQYF	TGTGCCAGCAGCTCCTGTATAGCCAAAAACATTCAGTACTTC
TRBV19	NA	TRBJ2-1	TRBD2	CASSTSGRPLDQNNEQFF	TGTGCCAGTAGTACCAGCGGGAGGCCTCTGGATCAAAACAATGAGCAGTTCTTC
TRBV11-2	NA	TRBJ2-3	NA	CASSPGSLIADTQYF	TGTGCCAGCAGCCCCGGGTCCCTGATAGCAGATACGCAGTATTTT
TRBV9	NA	TRBJ1-3	NA	CASSPGGSAGNTIYF	TGTGCCAGCAGCCCGGGGGGATCAGCAGGAAACACCATATATTTT
TRBV7-9	NA	TRBJ1-3	NA	CASRSLGQSFSGNTIYF	TGTGCCAGCAGGTCCCTTGGACAGTCCTTCTCTGGAAACACCATATATTTT
TRBV7-2	NA	TRBJ1-2	TRBD1	CASSLPGGMWGYTF	TGTGCCAGCAGCTTACCAGGGGGTATGTGGGGCTACACCTTC
TRBV5-4	NA	TRBJ1-2	TRBD1	CASSLQGVINYGYTF	TGTGCCAGCAGCCTACAGGGGGTGATTAACTATGGCTACACCTTC
TRBV27	NA	TRBJ2-5	NA	CASSLSGVHGTQYF	TGTGCCAGCAGTTTATCGGGGGTTCATGGGACCCAGTACTTC
TRBV28	NA	TRBJ2-7	NA	CASSPSGGKIVREQYF	TGTGCCAGCAGTCCTTCCGGGGGAAAGATAGTACGCGAGCAGTACTTC
TRBV27	NA	TRBJ1-5	NA	CASCRVGDSNQPQHF	TGTGCCAGCTGCCGTGTAGGCGATAGCAATCAGCCCCAGCATTTT
TRBV27	NA	TRBJ1-5	NA	CASSLYWPNQPQHF	TGTGCCAGCAGTTTATATTGGCCTAATCAGCCCCAGCATTTT
TRBV14	NA	TRBJ2-7	NA	CASSLGTPYEQYF	TGTGCCAGCAGCCTGGGGACTCCCTACGAGCAGTACTTC
TRBV5-6	NA	TRBJ2-5	TRBD1	CASSLWDRVSETQYF	TGTGCCAGCAGCTTATGGGACAGGGTATCGGAGACCCAGTACTTC
TRBV11-2	NA	TRBJ1-1	NA	CASSFGLNTEAFF	TGTGCCAGCAGCTTCGGCCTGAACACTGAAGCTTTCTTT
TRBV27	NA	TRBJ1-4	TRBD1	CASSDPGQGEKLFF	TGTGCCAGCAGTGACCCGGGACAGGGGGAAAAACTGTTTTTT
TRBV5-1	NA	TRBJ1-2	TRBD1	CASSTRDRGHIDYGYTF	TGCGCCAGCAGCACCCGGGACAGGGGGCATATTGACTATGGCTACACCTTC
TRBV25-1	NA	TRBJ2-1	TRBD1	CASSLDREITNEQFF	TGTGCCAGCAGTTTAGACAGGGAGATCACCAATGAGCAGTTCTTC
TRBV7-2	NA	TRBJ2-3	NA	CASSPLASDTQYF	TGTGCCAGCAGCCCCCTGGCGTCAGATACGCAGTATTTT
TRBV27	NA	TRBJ1-1	TRBD1	CASSRDRGSGRPEAFF	TGTGCCAGCTCTAGGGACAGGGGATCCGGTAGGCCTGAAGCTTTCTTT
TRBV25-1	few	TRBJ1-1	NA	CASSESVRAFF	TGTGCCAGCAGTGAATCGGTCAGAGCTTTCTTT
TRBV9	NA	TRBJ2-1	TRBD2	CASSVGGLAGNEQFF	TGTGCCAGCAGCGTAGGGGGACTAGCGGGCAATGAGCAGTTCTTC
TRBV13	few	TRBJ2-4	NA	CASSFAKNIQYF	TGTGCCAGCAGCTTTGCCAAAAACATTCAGTACTTC
TRBV9	once	TRBJ1-3	NA	CASSGQYSGNTIYF	TGTGCCAGCAGCGGACAGTACTCTGGAAACACCATATATTTT
TRBV19	NA	TRBJ1-1	NA	CASSSPAGLSTEAFF	TGTGCCAGTAGTAGCCCCGCGGGATTGAGCACTGAAGCTTTCTTT
TRBV19	NA	TRBJ1-5	TRBD1	CASRPGGRGNQPQHF	TGTGCCAGTAGACCAGGGGGAAGGGGCAATCAGCCCCAGCATTTT
TRBV9	NA	TRBJ2-5	NA	CASSVNGAGQETQYF	TGTGCCAGCAGCGTAAACGGGGCTGGTCAAGAGACCCAGTACTTC
TRBV10-3	NA	TRBJ1-1	TRBD1	CAIGGQGGTEAFF	TGTGCCATCGGGGGACAGGGGGGCACTGAAGCTTTCTTT
TRBV6-5	NA	TRBJ1-2	TRBD1	CASSSPGDREHYGYTF	TGTGCCAGCAGTTCCCCGGGGGACAGGGAGCACTATGGCTACACCTTC
TRBV5-1	NA	TRBJ2-3	TRBD2	CASSYGLATDTQYF	TGCGCCAGCAGCTATGGACTAGCAACAGATACGCAGTATTTT
TRBV2	NA	TRBJ2-7	NA	CASSEALELGHEQYF	TGTGCCAGCAGTGAAGCGCTTGAGTTGGGTCACGAGCAGTACTTC
TRBV10-1	NA	TRBJ2-5	NA	CASSLFASGETQYF	TGCGCCAGCAGCCTCTTTGCATCAGGGGAGACCCAGTACTTC